This TCR beta chain was documented in a study of cytomegalovirus exposure and HLA in healthy donors. Study context: It was reported in a later analysis that the approximately 120 validation repertoires used the same platform as the 666 first-cohort repertoires. Study-wide findings and caveats: The study put 150 or so TCR beta chains on its list as cytomegalovirus-associated. Specificity of a few CMV-associated chains for CMV antigens was verified in vitro.

The repertoire was sequenced with immunoSEQ multiplex PCR; TCRdb's copy has only in-frame clones and lacks some. The sample shows around 71,000 clones, roughly 94% of them seen only once. An approximately 130-subject validation cohort, separate from the approximately 720-subject first cohort, supplied the donors. Concerning this clone: Antigen: not known.

CDR3 size: 11 residues. V was trimmed by 6 bases and J by 2 bases, leaving 4 bases between them. CDR1 and CDR2 from the germline V gene are MNHEY and SVGAGI. J is TRBJ2-5 and V is TRBV6-5; no firm D call. Sample: PBMCs. The sequence derives from a man between 18 and 29 years old in good health and CMV-seropositive. The CDR3 loop is CASSLQETQYF. CDR3 nucleotide sequence: TGTGCCAGCAGCCTTCAAGAGACCCAGTACTTC.